This T cell receptor (beta chain) was sequenced in a study of blood T cell repertoires in COVID-19. Study details: The United States, Italy and Spain provided the acute and convalescent COVID-19 samples.

V shed 1 base and J 10 bases; nucleotides not matched to a gene: 1. The CDR3 is 13 amino acids. In germline, CDR1 is SQVTM, CDR2 ANQGSEA. A Seattle source enrolled patients during active infection and followed them longitudinally. In the source study's methods: Estimation of nucleated cell counts was performed using reference gene primer amplification. Some clones are missing from TCRdb's copy, which holds only in-frame ones; the method was immunoSEQ multiplex PCR. V, J and clone size are taken as reported in that table, and D and trimming were inferred from the DNA itself. Of around 360,000 clones in the sample, 80% to 90% were seen once.

This TCR was sampled from a young woman with COVID-19, enrolled during active disease. The sequencing sample was made of peripheral blood. The chain has TRBV29-1 and TRBJ2-1; TRBD2 aligns across 13 bases. CDR3 amino acids: CSVEGLAGGEQFF. CDR3 nucleotide sequence: TGCAGCGTTGAAGGACTAGCGGGAGGCGAGCAGTTCTTC.